This paragraph covers one T cell receptor beta chain sequence. What it binds is not known. This specimen belongs to a study of cytomegalovirus exposure and HLA in healthy donors. Findings of the study overall: An analysis that was carried out later associated 15,000 to 20,000 TCR beta sequences with HLA alleles at 0.05 false discovery rate. Fewer N-insertions than the 666-donor mean were reportedly shown by an Asian-associated ancestry cluster in a later analysis. Equally common other TCR beta chains were less clonally expanded than HLA-associated ones, a later analysis found. Indistinguishability led to the exclusion of some V segments, TRBV6-2 and TRBV6-3 included.

In the PCR, 60 Vbeta and 13 Jbeta primers were used. Sequenced by immunoSEQ multiplex PCR; TCRdb stores in-frame clones only, minus some. In the table there are approximately 110,000 clones, more than 60% of which are singletons. Germline CDR1 SGHRS, CDR2 YFSETQ. With V trimmed by 4 bases and J by 0 bases, 10 bases remained unmatched. The CDR3 loop spans 17 amino acids. The clonotype comes from a woman aged 40 to 55 in good health and CMV-seronegative. Material for sequencing was PBMCs. The V call is TRBV5-1, the J call TRBJ2-3, with 8 nucleotides matching TRBD2. CDR3 residues: CASSPLAGTSSTDTQYF. The CDR3 nucleotides read TGCGCCAGCAGCCCCTTAGCGGGGACATCTAGCACAGATACGCAGTATTTT.